Included here is one T cell receptor (beta chain) sequence, with context. Its cognate antigen is unknown. TCRdb used MiXCR to reprocess the 5' RACE reads, holding one entry per CDR3 protein. The sample yields a few hundred thousand distinct CDR3 sequences, around 9.7% seen once. The data are from a study of identical twins. Findings and caveats of the study: Zero-insertion results could be subject to partial confounding by invariant MAIT and iNKT cells. It was out-of-frame TCR alpha sharing in monozygotic twins that models underestimated.

Losses at the gene ends were 4 bases for V and 6 bases for J; bases not matched to a gene: 9. CDR1 is MGHRA and CDR2 is YSYEKL in the germline V gene. The CDR3 length is 15 residues. The sample consisted of naive T cells sorted from blood. The rearrangement links TRBV4-1 to TRBJ1-1; 9 nucleotides line up with TRBD1. The receptor was derived from a woman in her fifties or sixties in good health. CDR3 nucleotide sequence: TGCGCCAGCAGCCCGGGACAGGGCGGGGTACCTGAAGCTTTCTTT. Its protein is CASSPGQGGVPEAFF.